These T cell receptor beta chains were read from a single sample in a study of blood T cell repertoires in COVID-19. Sequencing used immunoSEQ multiplex PCR; TCRdb keeps in-frame clones, though not all of them. The data hold approximately 150,000 clones, with around 83% observed a single time. Sequencing was done on a sample of peripheral blood. The receptors shown here come from a human donor with acute or convalescent COVID-19. The donor label of this sample is uncertain. Each CDR3 is given with its conserved first and last residue.

V gene,J gene,CDR3 protein
TRBV30,TRBJ2-5,CACVGSGGADGETQYF
TRBV10-3,TRBJ2-1,CAISRVLAGAYNEQFF
TRBV7-2,TRBJ1-6,CASSLEWGGNSPLHF
TRBV5-1,TRBJ1-1,CASNPGQGARSTEAFF
TRBV24-1,TRBJ2-1,CATSDLGGRDSEQFF
TRBV29-1,TRBJ2-3,CSVVYRGPPDTQYF
TRBV3-1/TRBV3-2,TRBJ2-3,CASSQDQLGRDTQYF
TRBV19,TRBJ1-5,CASTDRGSSNQPQHF
TRBV19,TRBJ2-2,CASEGAVNTGELFF
TRBV7-5,TRBJ1-5,CARSPLRGNQPQHF
TRBV28,TRBJ1-5,CASSPGQFDQPQHF
TRBV6-4,TRBJ2-3,CASSDSSSTDTQYF
TRBV19,TRBJ1-1,CASRTGQGGRAFF
TRBV7-2,TRBJ1-3,CASSFDRVGGNTIYF
TRBV13,TRBJ2-1,CASSLLEGAYNEQFF
TRBV7-3,TRBJ2-2,CASSLRSQGTGELFF
TRBV7-2,TRBJ1-6,CASSLVSLARVDSPLHF
TRBV7-9,TRBJ1-1,CASSLARYVSSEAFF
TRBV6-5,TRBJ2-7,CASSKNGQGYEQYF
TRBV7-9,TRBJ2-7,CASSLQGGSSYEQYF
TRBV5-6,TRBJ1-6,CASSWDRVNSPLHF
TRBV6-5,TRBJ1-5,CASSYSVDQPQHF
TRBV7-9,TRBJ2-5,CASSLTAGYSQETQYF
TRBV29-1,TRBJ1-2,CSVTDRTGGGYTF
TRBV7-2,TRBJ2-7,CASSWTSEYSYEQYF
TRBV18,TRBJ1-2,CASSPGQERVHGYTF